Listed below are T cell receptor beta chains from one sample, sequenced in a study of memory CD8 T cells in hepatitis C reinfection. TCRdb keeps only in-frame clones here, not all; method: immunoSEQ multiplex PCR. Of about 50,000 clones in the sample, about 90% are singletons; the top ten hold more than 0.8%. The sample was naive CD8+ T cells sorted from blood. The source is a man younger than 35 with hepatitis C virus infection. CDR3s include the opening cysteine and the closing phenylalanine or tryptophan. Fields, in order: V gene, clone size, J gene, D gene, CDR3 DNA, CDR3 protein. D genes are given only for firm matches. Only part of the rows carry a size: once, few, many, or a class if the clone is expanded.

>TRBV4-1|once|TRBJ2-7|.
TGCGCCAGCAGCCAAGTGAGTGATACCTACGAGCAGTACTTC
CASSQVSDTYEQYF
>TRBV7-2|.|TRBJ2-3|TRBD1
TGTGCCAGCAGCTCAACAGGGGGCGTCGCGGATACGCAGTATTTT
CASSSTGGVADTQYF
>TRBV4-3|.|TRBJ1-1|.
TGCGCCAGCAGCCAAGGCTTCGTTCTAATGAACACTGAAGCTTTCTTT
CASSQGFVLMNTEAFF
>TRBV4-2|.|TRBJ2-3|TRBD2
TGTGCCAGCAGCCAAGAGGGCGGCGGGAGTTGGGATACGCAGTATTTT
CASSQEGGGSWDTQYF
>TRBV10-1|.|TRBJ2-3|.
TGCGCCAGCAGTGTCATCCGCACAGATACGCAGTATTTT
CASSVIRTDTQYF
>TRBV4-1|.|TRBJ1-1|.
TGCGCCAGCAGCCCCAGTCCAGGGGCGAACACTGAAGCTTTCTTT
CASSPSPGANTEAFF
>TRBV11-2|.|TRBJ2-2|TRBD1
TGTGCCAGCAGCTCCCACAGGGGCACCGGGGAGCTGTTTTTT
CASSSHRGTGELFF
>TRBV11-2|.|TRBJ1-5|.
TGTGCCAGCAGAGGACAGCCCCCCAATCAGCCCCAGCATTTT
CASRGQPPNQPQHF
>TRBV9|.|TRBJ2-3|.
TGTGCCAGCAGCCAACGAGGGGGTGGCACAGATACGCAGTATTTT
CASSQRGGGTDTQYF
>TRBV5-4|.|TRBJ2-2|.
TGTGCCAGCAGCTCCGGGAACACCGGGGAGCTGTTTTTT
CASSSGNTGELFF
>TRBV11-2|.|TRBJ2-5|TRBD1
TGTGCCAGCAGCTTAGATGGGACAGCCGGGGAGACCCAGTACTTC
CASSLDGTAGETQYF
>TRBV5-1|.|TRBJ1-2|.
TGCGCCAGCAGCCCCGGAGACGGGACTAACTATGGCTACACCTTC
CASSPGDGTNYGYTF
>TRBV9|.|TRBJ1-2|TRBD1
TGTGCCAGCAGCGGAAGACGGGACAGGGTTATCTATGGCTACACCTTC
CASSGRRDRVIYGYTF
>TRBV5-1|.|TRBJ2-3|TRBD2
TGCGCCAGCAGCTTGGGACTAGCGGGGGTCGCAGATACGCAGTATTTT
CASSLGLAGVADTQYF
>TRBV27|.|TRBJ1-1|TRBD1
TGTGCCAGCAGTTTATCGGGACAGGGCCTTGGGGCTTTCTTT
CASSLSGQGLGAFF
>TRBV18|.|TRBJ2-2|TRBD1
TGTGCCAGCTCACCACCGAAGGGGGCCACGGTCAACACCGGGGAGCTGTTTTTT
CASSPPKGATVNTGELFF
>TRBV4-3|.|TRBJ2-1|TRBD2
TGCGCCAGCAGCCAAGATAGGGCTAGCGGGGGATACAATGAGCAGTTCTTC
CASSQDRASGGYNEQFF
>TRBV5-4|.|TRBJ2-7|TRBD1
TGTGCCAGCAGCTTGGCTGACAGGGGGCCCGAGCAGTACTTC
CASSLADRGPEQYF
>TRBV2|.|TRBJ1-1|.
TGTGCCAGCAGGGGAGAGGGCCCCAATGAAGCTTTCTTT
CASRGEGPNEAFF
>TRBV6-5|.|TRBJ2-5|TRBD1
TGTGCCAGCAGTTACTTAGACAGGGTCCAAGAGACCCAGTACTTC
CASSYLDRVQETQYF
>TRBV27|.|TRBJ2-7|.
TGTGCCAGCAGTCCGGACTCCTTCTCCTACGAGCAGTACTTC
CASSPDSFSYEQYF
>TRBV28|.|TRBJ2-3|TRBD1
TGTGCCAGCAGTCCCTCGGACAGGGGCACAGATACGCAGTATTTT
CASSPSDRGTDTQYF
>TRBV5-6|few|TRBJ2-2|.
TGTGCCAGCAGCTTATCCCCGGGGGAGCTGTTTTTT
CASSLSPGELFF
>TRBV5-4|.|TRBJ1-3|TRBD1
TGTGCCAGCACGAGAGGACAGGGCTCTGGAAACACCATATATTTT
CASTRGQGSGNTIYF
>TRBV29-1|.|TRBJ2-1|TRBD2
TGCAGCGTTGGGGGACTAGCGGGACATGAGCAGTTCTTC
CSVGGLAGHEQFF
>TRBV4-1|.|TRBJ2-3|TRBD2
TGCGCCAGCAGCCAAGATTGGACTAGCGGGGGATACACAGATACGCAGTATTTT
CASSQDWTSGGYTDTQYF
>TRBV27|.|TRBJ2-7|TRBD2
TGTGCCAGCAGTGCTGCTATGACTAGCGTATCCTACGAGCAGTACTTC
CASSAAMTSVSYEQYF
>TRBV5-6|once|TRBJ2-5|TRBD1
TGTGCCAGCAGCTTGCTACTTCAGGGGGAGCAAGAGACCCAGTACTTC
CASSLLLQGEQETQYF
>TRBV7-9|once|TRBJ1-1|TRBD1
TGTGCCACCACGGACAGGTTGAACACTGAAGCTTTCTTT
CATTDRLNTEAFF
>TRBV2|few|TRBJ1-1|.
TGTGCCAGCAGTCTGTTCATGAGGACTGAAGCTTTCTTT
CASSLFMRTEAFF
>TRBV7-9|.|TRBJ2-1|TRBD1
TGTGCCAGCAGCTGGACAGGGGGCACTTTAAACAATGAGCAGTTCTTC
CASSWTGGTLNNEQFF
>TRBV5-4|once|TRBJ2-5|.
TGTGCCAGCAGCTTCACAAGCGACCAAGAGACCCAGTACTTC
CASSFTSDQETQYF
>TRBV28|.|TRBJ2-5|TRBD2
TGTGCCAGCAGAGGACTAGCCTTGGGAGAGACCCAGTACTTC
CASRGLALGETQYF
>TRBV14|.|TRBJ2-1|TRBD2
TGTGCCAGCAGCCAAGAATTCCTAGCGGGATTCGATGAGCAGTTCTTC
CASSQEFLAGFDEQFF
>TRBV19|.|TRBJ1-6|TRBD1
TGTGCCAGTGGGACAGGCTATAATTCACCCCTCCACTTT
CASGTGYNSPLHF
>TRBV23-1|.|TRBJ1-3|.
TGCGCCAGCAGTCAATCCCCCACCCTAAAAAGAGTTACAGATCCCTCTGGAAACACCATATATTTT
CASSQSPTLKRVTDPSGNTIYF
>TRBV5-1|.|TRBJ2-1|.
TGCGCCAGCAGCTTGAGCACCTCCTACAATGAGCAGTTCTTC
CASSLSTSYNEQFF
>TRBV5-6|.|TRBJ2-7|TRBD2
TGTGCCAGCAGCTTGGGGGGACTAGCGGGAAGCGAGCAGTACTTC
CASSLGGLAGSEQYF
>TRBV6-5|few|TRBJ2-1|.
TGTGCCAGCAGTCTGGCTAGTGTGAGTTACAATGAGCAGTTCTTC
CASSLASVSYNEQFF
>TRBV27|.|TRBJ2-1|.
TGTGCCAGCAGTCCCCAAGCGGAACTAACCTACAATGAGCAGTTCTTC
CASSPQAELTYNEQFF
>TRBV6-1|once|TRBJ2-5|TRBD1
TGTGCCAGCAGTGAAAGACAGGGCACGTTCCAAGAGACCCAGTACTTC
CASSERQGTFQETQYF
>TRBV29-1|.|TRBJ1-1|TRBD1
TGCAGCGCCTGGGGACAGTCGAACACTGAAGCTTTCTTT
CSAWGQSNTEAFF
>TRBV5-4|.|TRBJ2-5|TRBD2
TGTGCCAGCAGCCCAGAACTAGCGGGGGGCGGGGAGACCCAGTACTTC
CASSPELAGGGETQYF
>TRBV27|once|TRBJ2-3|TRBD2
TGTGCCAGCAGTCGTCTAGCGGGAGGGGCGGTAGATACGCAGTATTTT
CASSRLAGGAVDTQYF
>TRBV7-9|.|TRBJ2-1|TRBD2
TGTGCCAGCAGCTTCCGAAATAGCGGGAGTGGCCTTGAGCAGTTCTTC
CASSFRNSGSGLEQFF
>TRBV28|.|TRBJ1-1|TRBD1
TGTGCCAGCAGTCCTAGGACAGGGCGAAGGACTGAAGCTTTCTTT
CASSPRTGRRTEAFF
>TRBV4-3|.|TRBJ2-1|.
TGCGCCAGCAGCCAAGATCTGATAGCAAGCTCCTACAATGAGCAGTTCTTC
CASSQDLIASSYNEQFF
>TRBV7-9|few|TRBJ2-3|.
TGTGCCAGCAGCCTTGGGCAGGGAAGGGCAGATACGCAGTATTTT
CASSLGQGRADTQYF
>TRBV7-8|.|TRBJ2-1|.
TGTGCCAGCAGCCCCTCGGGTAGGAACAATGAGCAGTTCTTC
CASSPSGRNNEQFF
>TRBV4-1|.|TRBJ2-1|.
TGCGCCAGCAGCCAGGGGCTCGACAGACTCAACAATGAGCAGTTCTTC
CASSQGLDRLNNEQFF
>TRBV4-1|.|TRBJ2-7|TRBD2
TGCGCCAGCAGCCAGCTAGCGGGAGCCCCCTACGAGCAGTACTTC
CASSQLAGAPYEQYF
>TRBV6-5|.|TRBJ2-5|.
TGTGCCAGCAGTTACAGGACTCAAGAGACCCAGTACTTC
CASSYRTQETQYF
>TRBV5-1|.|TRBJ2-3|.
TGCGCCAGCAGCTTGACTGGGGCCAGCACAGATACGCAGTATTTT
CASSLTGASTDTQYF
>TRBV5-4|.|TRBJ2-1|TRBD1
TGTGCCAGCAGCTTGGCGGGGACAGGGGCCCCAGAGCAGTTCTTC
CASSLAGTGAPEQFF
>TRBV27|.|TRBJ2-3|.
TGTGCCAGCAGCCCGAGAGGAGCTCTGGATACGCAGTATTTT
CASSPRGALDTQYF
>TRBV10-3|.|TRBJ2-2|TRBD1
TGTGCCATCAGTACCGACAGGGTACACACCGGGGAGCTGTTTTTT
CAISTDRVHTGELFF